The table lists the clone carrying this T cell receptor (beta chain) with a few counts. J lost 2 bases, V lost 4 bases, and 13 bases had no gene match. CDR1 is SQVTM, CDR2 ANQGSEA, per germline. This CDR3 has 17 amino acids. Time point specified: pre-sensitization, week 0. Treatment: therapeutic diphenylcyclopropenone sensitization with weekly scalp DPC. In the original analysis: A per-sample median of about 100,000 TCRs was observed, with counts ranging from roughly 20,000 to 700,000. In TCRdb, the RACE reads were re-called with MiXCR into one record per CDR3 protein. What appears here as the V and J calls and clone size reflects TCRdb's work, not the paper's. This table has 280,000 or so distinct CDR3 sequences, about 7.7% appearing once. This sample is part of a study of human T cells and chemical hapten exposure.

This receptor was taken from a man aged 18 to 30 with alopecia areata. Some clones in this sample may be carry-over from other donors' samples. The J gene is TRBJ1-1, the V gene TRBV29-1; 10 bases align to TRBD1. The sample here was whole blood, taken in connection with sensitization to the hapten diphenylcyclopropenone (DPC). CDR3: CSVVQYGTGVFNTEAFF. In DNA, the CDR3 is TGCAGCGTTGTTCAGTACGGGACAGGGGTATTTAACACTGAAGCTTTCTTT.